This T cell receptor (beta chain) was found in a study of blood T cell repertoires in COVID-19. The wider study: Donors in the United States, Italy and Spain gave samples during acute or convalescent COVID-19. Sources were T cells, B-cell-depleted T cells, or PBMCs; the material itself was cDNA or gDNA.

There are 14 residues in the CDR3. V shed 4 bases, J shed 7 bases, and the junction held 8 bases outside the gene matches. Germline V gene data show CDR1 as KGHSH and CDR2 as LQKENI. Original handling: Researchers report that nucleated cell counts were estimated from reference gene primer amplification. Sequencing used immunoSEQ multiplex PCR; TCRdb keeps in-frame clones, though not all of them. The D gene and trimming were derived from the DNA, and the V and J assignments and clone size from that table. The table lists about 110,000 clones, around 64% of them singletons. The clonotype originates from a middle-aged woman with acute or convalescent COVID-19. The specimen sequenced was peripheral blood. The V call is TRBV18, the J call TRBJ1-2; the match to TRBD1 covers 8 bases. Here the CDR3 reads CASSLSTGESGYTF. The CDR3 coding sequence is TGTGCCAGCTCACTTTCGACAGGGGAGAGTGGCTACACCTTC.